Presented here are 29 T cell receptor beta chains from one specimen sequenced in a study of shared clonotypes between healthy human individuals. TCRdb's copy holds only in-frame clones and misses some; the assay was immunoSEQ multiplex PCR. The sample yields over a million clones, more than 75% seen once. Sequenced material: memory CD4+ T cells from PBMCs. The subset: CD45RA-negative fraction. The receptor source for this set is a man younger than 35 in good health. Some clones in this sample may be carry-over from other donors' samples.

The chain couples TRBV7-2 to TRBJ2-1; no reliable D call. V was pared by 5 bases and J by 8 bases, with 7 bases between. This CDR3 is built from 11 residues. The germline CDR1 and CDR2 sequences are SGHTA and FQGNSA. In DNA, the CDR3 is TGTGCCAGCAGCCCGTATTATGAGCAGTTCTTC. It encodes CASSPYYEQFF.

The table lists this clone with a count of one. The chain joins TRBV27 to TRBJ2-3; D possibly uses TRBD1 or TRBD2 (5 bases each). The length of the CDR3 is 15 residues. The germline gives CDR1 MNHEY, CDR2 SMNVEV (reference sequence). V was shortened by 5 bases and J by 2 bases, with 14 bases between the two germline ends. CDR3 loop: CASSRYSGLTDTQYF. In DNA, the CDR3 is TGTGCCAGCAGTCGTTATTCGGGGCTCACAGATACGCAGTATTTT.

The chain couples TRBV18 to TRBJ2-2; D is undetermined. The CDR3 is 12 amino acids. V lost 4 bases and J 10 bases, leaving 10 bases between the germline ends. Germline CDR1 reads KGHSH; CDR2 reads LQKENI. In DNA, the CDR3 is TGTGCCAGCTCACTCGACCTTATGGAGCTGTTTTTT. It translates to CASSLDLMELFF. The full variable domain, completed using reference TRBV18 and TRBJ2-2, is NAGVMQNPRHLVRRRGQEARLRCSPMKGHSHVYWYRQLPEEGLKFMVYLQKENIIDESGMPKERFSAEFPKEGPSILRIQQVVRGDSAAYFCASSLDLMELFFGEGSRLTVL.

This clone was seen a single time. The rearrangement links TRBV7-9 to TRBJ1-2; D remains unclear. Germline V gives CDR1 SEHNR, CDR2 FQNEAQ (reference sequence). The CDR3 has 13 amino acids. V was pared by 1 base and J by 8 bases, with 11 bases between. The CDR3 sequence is CASSLEGGAGYTF. The CDR3 DNA sequence: TGTGCCAGCAGCTTAGAGGGCGGAGCGGGCTACACCTTC. Variable domain in full (rest from reference TRBV7-9 and TRBJ1-2): DTGVSQNPRHKITKRGQNVTFRCDPISEHNRLYWYRQTLGQGPEFLTYFQNEAQLEKSRLLSDRFSAERPKGSFSTLEIQRTEQGDSAMYLCASSLEGGAGYTFGSGTRLTVV.

The chain is built from TRBV27 and TRBJ2-1, with 9 bases lining up with TRBD1. Trimming at V came to 8 bases and at J to 7 bases, leaving 15 bases not matched to a gene. The CDR3 runs 16 residues. The germline gives CDR1 MNHEY, CDR2 SMNVEV (reference sequence). The CDR3 sequence: CASLRAGTGIRNEQFF. CDR3 DNA sequence: TGTGCCAGCTTACGGGCCGGGACAGGGATCAGAAATGAGCAGTTCTTC.

This clone was observed a handful of times. The chain combines TRBV30 with TRBJ1-1, with 9 nucleotides matching TRBD1. CDR1 and CDR2 from the germline V gene are GTSNPN and SVGIG (reference sequence). The CDR3 sequence is 14 residues long. The trim removed 3 bases at V and 4 bases at J, leaving 6 bases unmatched. The CDR3 bases are TGTGCCTGGAGCCGGGACAGGGTTGGCACTGAAGCTTTCTTT. Its protein is CAWSRDRVGTEAFF.

The genes are TRBV7-2 and TRBJ2-1; weak D call: TRBD2 (6 bases). The CDR3 is 17 amino acids. V was shortened by 5 bases and J by 3 bases, with 20 bases between the two germline ends. The germline CDR1 and CDR2 sequences are SGHTA and FQGNSA. CDR3 sequence reads: CASSTPLAGLSYNEQFF. The CDR3 DNA is TGTGCCAGCAGCACTCCCCTCGCGGGACTGAGCTACAATGAGCAGTTCTTC.

The rearrangement links TRBV9 to TRBJ2-1; D is perhaps TRBD2 (6 bases). Germline loops: CDR1 SGDLS, CDR2 YYNGEE. The CDR3 has 16 residues. Trimming stripped 4 bases from V and 7 bases from J, with 21 bases between. The CDR3 nucleotides read TGTGCCAGCAGCCCTCTATTGGGGGGTTGGAGAAATGAGCAGTTCTTC. Residues: CASSPLLGGWRNEQFF.

The chain links TRBV28 to TRBJ2-7; possible D gene TRBD2, 5 bases. Germline CDR1 is MDHEN and CDR2 is SYDVKM. The ends were cut back, 2 bases at V and 4 bases at J, with 15 bases in the middle. The CDR3 extends over 15 amino acids. CDR3 in DNA: TGTGCCAGCAGTTTAAAGTATCAAGCGGAATACGAGCAGTACTTC. As protein: CASSLKYQAEYEQYF. Variable domain in full (rest from reference TRBV28 and TRBJ2-7): DVKVTQSSRYLVKRTGEKVFLECVQDMDHENMFWYRQDPGLGLRLIYFSYDVKMKEKGDIPEGYSVSREKKERFSLILESASTNQTSMYLCASSLKYQAEYEQYFGPGTRLTVT.

This chain connects TRBV11-2 to TRBJ2-3, with 9 positions matching TRBD1. V was clipped by 5 bases and J by 4 bases; unmatched bases: 7. The CDR3 contains 15 residues. The germline gives CDR1 SGHAT, CDR2 FQNNGV. The CDR3 is CASSTPGQGADTQYF. CDR3 nucleotides: TGTGCCAGCAGCACGCCGGGACAGGGTGCAGATACGCAGTATTTT.

A few counts support this clone. The chain recombines TRBV4-1 with TRBJ2-1; D perhaps matches TRBD1 (6 bases). This CDR3 is 17 amino acids long. In germline, CDR1 is MGHRA, CDR2 YSYEKL. Trimming pared 4 bases from V and 2 bases from J, leaving 18 bases between. The CDR3 loop reads CASSRPQGVGTYNEQFF. The CDR3, as DNA: TGCGCCAGCAGCCGACCACAGGGCGTCGGTACCTACAATGAGCAGTTCTTC.

V gene TRBV5-4 combines with J gene TRBJ2-2; 13 bases match TRBD2. The germline V gene encodes CDR1 SGHNT and CDR2 YYREEE (reference sequence). This CDR3 comprises 17 residues. After removal of 4 bases from V and 1 base from J, the junction contained 4 bases not matched to a gene. CDR3 coding DNA: TGTGCCAGCAGCACCGGGACTAGCGGGATGAACACCGGGGAGCTGTTTTTT. It translates to CASSTGTSGMNTGELFF.

The chain employs TRBV11-2 and TRBJ2-1; D is undetermined. From germline, CDR1 is SGHAT and CDR2 FQNNGV. This CDR3 is 16 amino acids long. V dropped 4 bases and J dropped 5 bases, with 18 bases sitting between them. The CDR3 region is CASSSTPRGKNNEQFF. In DNA form, the CDR3 reads TGTGCCAGCAGCTCTACCCCTCGAGGTAAAAACAATGAGCAGTTCTTC.

The chain employs TRBV30 and TRBJ2-7; D is possibly TRBD1 (6 bases). The CDR3 totals 14 residues. Germline V gives CDR1 GTSNPN, CDR2 SVGIG (reference sequence). V was cut by 8 bases and J by 0 bases, with 17 bases left in between. In DNA form, the CDR3 reads TGTGCCGGGACGGGTTCGGACAGCTCCTACGAGCAGTACTTC. Translated: CAGTGSDSSYEQYF.

This clone was picked up one time. This rearrangement joins TRBV5-1 to TRBJ1-5; D may be TRBD1 (6 bases). Germline-derived CDR1 and CDR2 are SGHRS and YFSETQ. V was shortened by 0 bases and J by 0 bases, with 10 bases between the two germline ends. CDR3 length: 16 amino acids. CDR3 region: CASSLVGGYSNQPQHF. DNA for the CDR3: TGCGCCAGCAGCTTGGTTGGGGGCTATAGCAATCAGCCCCAGCATTTT.

The chain employs TRBV11-3 and TRBJ2-3; a possible D gene is TRBD2 (6 bases). Germline V gene lookup returns CDR1 SGHNT and CDR2 YENEEA. The CDR3 sequence is 14 residues long. The V end lost 4 bases, the J end lost 0 bases, and 8 bases lay between the germline ends. CDR3 nucleotides: TGTGCCAGCAGCTGGGGGACTAGCACAGATACGCAGTATTTT. It specifies CASSWGTSTDTQYF. The full variable domain, in which reference TRBV11-3 and TRBJ2-3 provide the parts outside the CDR3, is EAGVVQSPRYKIIEKKQPVAFWCNPISGHNTLYWYLQNLGQGPELLIRYENEEAVDDSQLPKDRFSAERLKGVDSTLKIQPAELGDSAVYLCASSWGTSTDTQYFGPGTRLTVL.

V and J are TRBV7-9 and TRBJ2-5, with 9 positions matching TRBD1. There are 15 residues in the CDR3. The trim removed 3 bases at V and 5 bases at J, leaving 7 bases unmatched. Germline-derived CDR1 and CDR2 are SEHNR and FQNEAQ (reference sequence). The CDR3: CASSFAGTGMETQYF. The CDR3 bases are TGTGCCAGCAGCTTTGCCGGGACAGGGATGGAGACCCAGTACTTC.

This clone has only one observation. The chain joins TRBV30 to TRBJ2-5; 8 nucleotides agree with TRBD2. V shed 2 bases and J 1 base; nucleotides not matched to a gene: 12. This CDR3 region has 17 residues. CDR1 is GTSNPN and CDR2 is SVGIG in the germline V gene (reference sequence). CDR3 amino acids: CAWSPQPGAGVQETQYF. The CDR3 coding sequence is TGTGCCTGGAGTCCTCAACCAGGAGCGGGAGTCCAAGAGACCCAGTACTTC.

In its sample, this clone was seen once. The V call is TRBV29-1, the J call TRBJ2-7, with TRBD1 as a possible D gene (5 bases). Trimming removed 4 bases at V and 0 bases at J, with 7 bases between. The CDR3 consists of 12 residues. Per the germline V gene, CDR1 is SQVTM and CDR2 is ANQGSEA. The CDR3 spells CSVVTDSYEQYF. The CDR3 DNA is TGCAGCGTTGTGACAGACTCCTACGAGCAGTACTTC.

This clone was seen ten or more times. Additional DNA sequences in this sample encode the identical CDR3. The rearrangement uses TRBV29-1 and TRBJ2-3; 9 nucleotides line up with TRBD1. The trim removed 2 bases at V and 5 bases at J, leaving 5 bases unmatched. The CDR3 has 14 residues. Germline assignment: CDR1 SQVTM and CDR2 ANQGSEA. This chain's CDR3 is CSVETRTGVDTQYF. The CDR3, as DNA: TGCAGCGTTGAAACGAGGACAGGGGTAGATACGCAGTATTTT.

Comments on this clone: With a much larger clone just one base away, this may be a read error. This rearrangement joins TRBV7-9 to TRBJ2-4, with D possibly matching TRBD2 (5 bases). Germline assignment: CDR1 SEHNR and CDR2 FQNEAQ (reference sequence). This CDR3 has 16 residues. CDR3 DNA: TGTGCCAGCAGCTTAGGGGCAGGTCTAGCCAAAAACATTCAGCACTTC. It yields the protein CASSLGAGLAKNIQHF.

This clone came up once. CDR3 sequence: CASSIAGGLTDTQYF. In nucleotides, the CDR3 is TGTGCCAGCAGCATAGCGGGAGGGCTCACAGATACGCAGTATTTT. The chain is built from TRBV7-3 and TRBJ2-3, with TRBD2 matching 11 bases. After removal of 5 bases from V and 2 bases from J, the junction contained 3 bases not matched to a gene. The CDR3 length is 15 residues. Germline loops: CDR1 SGHTA, CDR2 FQGTGA.

The CDR3, as DNA: TGTGCCAGCAGGATAAACACTGAAGCTTTCTTT. Translation gives CASRINTEAFF. The chain employs TRBV7-2 and TRBJ1-1; D not certain. V shed 6 bases and J shed 2 bases, with 4 bases lying between them. The CDR3 contains 11 residues. Germline V gives CDR1 SGHTA, CDR2 FQGNSA.

The chain carries TRBV15 and TRBJ1-2; no clear D. This CDR3 region has 12 residues. Germline assignment: CDR1 LNHNV and CDR2 YYDKDF (reference sequence). Trimming removed 2 bases at V and 5 bases at J, with 6 bases between. The CDR3 sequence: CATSRSGYGYTF. CDR3 sequence (DNA): TGTGCCACCAGCAGATCAGGATATGGCTACACCTTC.

This clone was seen just once. This sample also contains other DNA sequences that code for the same CDR3. The CDR3 loop reads CASSLTSGSYEQYF. The CDR3 DNA is TGCGCCAGCAGCTTGACTAGCGGATCCTACGAGCAGTACTTC. V gene TRBV5-1 combines with J gene TRBJ2-7, with 8 bases matching TRBD2. CDR1 is SGHRS and CDR2 is YFSETQ in the germline V gene. The CDR3 loop spans 14 amino acids. V trimming: 1 base; J trimming: 1 base; junction bases outside the gene matches: 1.

The V call is TRBV14, the J call TRBJ2-5, with D possibly being TRBD2 (6 bases). Trimming took off 4 bases at V and 1 base at J, with 16 bases between the two ends. The germline V gene has CDR1 SGHDN and CDR2 FVKESK. The CDR3 length is 16 residues. The CDR3 coding sequence is TGTGCCAGCAGCCCTCTAGGGGAGGCTCTCCAAGAGACCCAGTACTTC. This gives the protein CASSPLGEALQETQYF.

The chain is built from TRBV28 and TRBJ2-7; D call uncertain. Germline CDR1 is MDHEN and CDR2 is SYDVKM. The germline V and J ends were trimmed by 4 bases and 3 bases, with 10 bases remaining between them. This CDR3 contains 13 residues. The CDR3 coding sequence is TGTGCCAGCAGTTCCCCGGCCTTCTACGAGCAGTACTTC. It specifies CASSSPAFYEQYF. Complete variable domain (other parts from reference TRBV28 and TRBJ2-7): DVKVTQSSRYLVKRTGEKVFLECVQDMDHENMFWYRQDPGLGLRLIYFSYDVKMKEKGDIPEGYSVSREKKERFSLILESASTNQTSMYLCASSSPAFYEQYFGPGTRLTVT.

This sequence joins TRBV19 and TRBJ2-7, with unresolved D. Per germline, CDR1 LNHDA and CDR2 SQIVND (reference sequence). This CDR3 contains 12 residues. V was cut by 3 bases and J by 3 bases, with 6 bases left in between. DNA for the CDR3: TGTGCCAGTAGTATGTCAGACTACGAGCAGTACTTC. Its translation is CASSMSDYEQYF.

This clone has just one count. The V gene is TRBV7-9, the J gene TRBJ2-7, with D perhaps TRBD2 (5 bases). The CDR3 is made up of 13 amino acids. V was clipped by 5 bases and J by 3 bases, with 11 bases between them. Germline-derived CDR1 and CDR2 are SEHNR and FQNEAQ (reference sequence). The CDR3 sequence: CASSPGLFYEQYF. The CDR3 coding sequence is TGTGCCAGCAGCCCCGGACTGTTCTACGAGCAGTACTTC.